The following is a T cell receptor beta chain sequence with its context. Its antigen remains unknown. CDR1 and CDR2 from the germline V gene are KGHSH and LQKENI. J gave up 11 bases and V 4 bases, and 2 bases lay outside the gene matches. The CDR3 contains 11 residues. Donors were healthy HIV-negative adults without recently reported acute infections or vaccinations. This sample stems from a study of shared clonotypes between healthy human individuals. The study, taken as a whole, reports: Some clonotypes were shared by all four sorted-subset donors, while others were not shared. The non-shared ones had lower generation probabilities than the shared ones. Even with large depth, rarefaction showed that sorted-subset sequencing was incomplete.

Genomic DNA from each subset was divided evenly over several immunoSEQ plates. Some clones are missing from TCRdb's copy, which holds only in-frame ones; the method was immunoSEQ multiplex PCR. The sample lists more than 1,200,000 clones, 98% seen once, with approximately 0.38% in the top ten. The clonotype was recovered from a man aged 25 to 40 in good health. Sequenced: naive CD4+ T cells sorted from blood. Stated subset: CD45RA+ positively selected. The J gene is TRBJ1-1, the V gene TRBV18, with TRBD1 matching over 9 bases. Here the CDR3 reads CASSLDRGAFF. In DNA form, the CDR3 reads TGTGCCAGCTCACTAGACAGGGGGGCTTTCTTT.